This T cell receptor beta chain stems from a study of T cell responses to AZD1222 COVID-19 vaccine (dated by TCRdb to 2020 to 2022). With respect to the entire study: TCR sequencing was performed for 230 to 250 trial participants, of whom approximately 200 were given two doses of AZD1222 and around 25 were given two doses of MenACWY control vaccine. Trial participants were enrolled by age into subgroups of 18-55, 56-69 and 70-plus years, and about 150, 27 and 61 TCR-sequenced participants, respectively, were included in these subgroups.

With regard to this clone: The specificity of this receptor is unknown. The record has no base qualities; no much larger clone is one base away.

The CDR3 regions of human TCRbeta chains were subjected to immunosequencing. Per the authors' processing: TCRs in the repertoires were matched against a reference library of SARS-CoV-2-specific TCRs that had been generated with the MIRA antigen-specificity platform. Breadth meant the fraction of unique TCRs that were SARS-CoV-2-associated, whereas depth meant the fraction of total T cells that were SARS-CoV-2-associated. Using the MIRA data, every spike-specific TCR was mapped to the spike region that the TCR reacted to and assigned to either a CD4 or a CD8 class. Log10-transformed breadth and depth values were compared by one-way ANOVA with Sidak's multiple comparisons tests. Sourced from immuneACCESS, this table was stored by TCRdb with only in-frame sequences that have V and J called. A share of the clones is absent; for the studies checked, an unresolved V gene accounts for under half, and the remainder has no known explanation. V, J and clone size are taken as reported in that table, and D and trimming were inferred from the DNA itself. Recorded for this sample are tens of thousands of clones; 75% to 90% of them occurred a single time. The ten largest clonotypes hold about 10% of the sample.

General conclusions and limits of the study: Spike-specific TCR breadth and depth rose significantly after two AZD1222 doses compared with day 0 and with MenACWY recipients. Epitopes outside the regions mutated in the B.1.351 and B.1.1.7 variants were reportedly recognized by nearly half of the unique spike-specific TCRs. Conclusions about previously exposed vaccinees are limited because only six or seven AZD1222 recipients were SARS-CoV-2 seropositive at baseline. In the small 56-69-year group, the increase in depth fell short of significance, most likely because of low power. Participants were mostly white British and included more females than males, and it was suggested by the authors that clonal diversity may have been underestimated. The whole spike protein was spanned by vaccine-associated CD4 TCRs, and dominant responses were seen in regions 160-218 and 743-854. Because no samples from the day 14 peak response were available, repertoires could be characterized only after the peak T cell response.

The sample's time point, from its label and the paper: about 28 days (+/-7) after the second vaccine dose. AZD1222 recipients given second doses at about 4 weeks or at about 12 weeks were pooled, since spike-specific TCR depth and breadth were not found to differ between the two schedules. The vaccinee samples were drawn from two UK trials, COV001 and COV002, one of which was a single-blind randomized controlled phase 2/3 trial testing AZD1222 (ChAdOx1 nCoV-19) in healthy adults. For TCRbeta chain sequencing, PBMC samples were collected from trial participants at day 0 and at day 28 after the second dose. The germline V gene provides CDR1 MNHEY and CDR2 SVGAGI. CDR3 length: 15 amino acids, cysteine to phenylalanine. Only the CDR3 DNA stays, 45 bases, in frame from base 1. V and J are trimmed by 5 bases and 4 bases, and the gene matches miss 8 bases of the junction.

The chain is made from TRBV6-5 and TRBJ1-1, with 9 central nucleotides matching TRBD1. Source: peripheral blood, taken 28 days after the second AZD1222 dose. This receptor was taken from an adult who received the AZD1222 COVID-19 vaccine. The bases read TGTGCCAGCAGTCCAAGGACAGGGGTGGGCACTGAAGCTTTCTTT. The resulting protein is CASSPRTGVGTEAFF.